The next 9 T cell receptor beta chains were all read from a single sample in a study of Ad26.COV2.S vaccination and SARS-CoV-2 variants. The assay was immunoSEQ multiplex PCR, and TCRdb's table has in-frame clones only and misses some. The repertoire holds hundreds of thousands of clones, with around nine tenths as singletons. Treatment reported: roughly 20 received Ad26.COV2.S at low or high dose, single or two shots; about five received placebo; per-sample allocation not given. All samples were drawn on day 63, counting from the first vaccine or placebo injection. The source material was peripheral blood, sampled in a trial of Ad26.COV2.S vaccine versus placebo. These receptors all stem from a person aged 18-60 years who received the Ad26.COV2.S COVID-19 vaccine or a placebo.

The J gene is TRBJ2-3, the V gene TRBV6-4; 11 positions agree with TRBD2. The J segment lost 2 bases and the V segment lost 4 bases, leaving 2 bases of the junction unmatched. CDR3 length: 15 residues. CDR1 MRHNA and CDR2 SNTAGT come from the germline V gene. CDR3 loop: CASSVAGGATDTQYF. DNA of the CDR3: TGTGCCAGCAGTGTAGCGGGAGGGGCCACAGATACGCAGTATTTT.

V is TRBV4-3 and J is TRBJ2-1, with TRBD1 matching over 8 bases. The CDR3 is 14 amino acids. Germline V CDR1 and CDR2: LGHNA, YSLEER. With V trimmed by 5 bases and J by 4 bases, 4 bases remained unmatched. The CDR3 loop is CASSYGQGYNEQFF. The CDR3 DNA sequence: TGCGCCAGCAGCTACGGACAGGGTTACAATGAGCAGTTCTTC.

In its sample, this clone was seen once. The V gene is TRBV11-2, the J gene TRBJ2-1, with a tentative D call TRBD2 (6 bases). This CDR3 is 13 amino acids long. Germline CDR1 and CDR2: SGHAT and FQNNGV. V lost 1 base and J lost 9, with 10 bases in between. CDR3 amino acids: CASSLVAVGEQFF. DNA for the CDR3: TGTGCCAGCAGCTTAGTAGCGGTCGGTGAGCAGTTCTTC.

This clone occurred a few times. This rearrangement joins TRBV3-1 (or the pseudogene TRBV3-2) to TRBJ2-7, with 8 bases identical to TRBD1. V gave up 0 bases and J gave up 7 bases; unmatched junction bases: 8. The germline V gene has CDR1 LGHDT and CDR2 YNNKEL (reference sequence). This CDR3 is 15 amino acids long. CDR3 protein: CASSQDPDRAFEQYF. Written as DNA, the CDR3 is TGTGCCAGCAGCCAAGATCCGGACAGGGCCTTTGAGCAGTACTTC.

The CDR3 DNA reads as TGTGCCAGCAGCCCCAAGAGGCTAGCGGGAGGGGAGGGCACAGATACGCAGTATTTT. Its protein product is CASSPKRLAGGEGTDTQYF. V gene TRBV6-7 combines with J gene TRBJ2-3; 12 bases line up with TRBD2. TRBV6-7 falls under the ORF class, with uncertain function. The CDR3 extends over 19 amino acids. With 6 bases clipped from V and 1 base from J, the junction kept 14 bases outside the gene matches.

This rearrangement joins TRBV4-3 to TRBJ2-5, with D perhaps assigned TRBD1 or TRBD2 (6 bases each). The CDR3 is 20 amino acids. V lost 0 bases and J 0 bases, leaving 23 bases between the germline ends. The germline gives CDR1 LGHNA, CDR2 YSLEER. CDR3 in amino acids: CASSQDMGGLTEGYQETQYF. CDR3 bases: TGCGCCAGCAGCCAAGATATGGGGGGCCTTACGGAGGGGTACCAAGAGACCCAGTACTTC.

The sample holds one count of this clone. This sample also contains other DNA sequences that code for the same CDR3. The chain couples TRBV18 to TRBJ2-7; D remains ambiguous. CDR1 KGHSH and CDR2 LQKENI come from the germline V gene. V lost 2 bases and J lost 3, with 5 bases in between. This CDR3 has 12 amino acids. The CDR3 bases are TGTGCCAGCTCACCAGCAGGCTACGAGCAGTACTTC. This encodes CASSPAGYEQYF.

The genes are TRBV28 and TRBJ2-5, with D perhaps TRBD2 (7 bases). This CDR3 is built from 14 residues. Per germline, CDR1 MDHEN and CDR2 SYDVKM. Trimming took 3 bases from V and 4 from J, leaving 12 bases between them. CDR3 sequence reads: CASSFRGRGETQYF. Written as DNA, the CDR3 is TGTGCCAGCAGTTTTAGGGGGAGGGGAGAGACCCAGTACTTC.

The genes are TRBV6-2 or TRBV6-3 and TRBJ2-5, with D unclear. Germline V gene lookup returns CDR1 MNHEY and CDR2 SVGEGT. CDR3 length equals 15 residues. Trimming removed 0 bases at V and 2 bases at J, with 10 bases between. The CDR3: CASSYSSGMQETQYF. DNA of the CDR3: TGTGCCAGCAGTTACTCGTCGGGTATGCAAGAGACCCAGTACTTC.